The 9 T cell receptor beta chains given below trace back to one sample, sequenced in a study of blood T cell repertoires in COVID-19. The repertoire was sequenced with immunoSEQ multiplex PCR; TCRdb's copy has only in-frame clones and lacks some. Of approximately 250,000 clones listed, around 83% were seen once; the top ten hold 3.6%. The sample was peripheral blood. The receptors were gathered from a man aged 18 to 35 with active or convalescent COVID-19.

The rearrangement links TRBV10-3 to TRBJ2-2, with D maybe TRBD2 (6 bases). The length of the CDR3 is 15 residues. The germline V gene has CDR1 ENHRY and CDR2 SYGVKD. Deletions cut 4 bases from V and 4 bases from J, with 13 bases between. The CDR3 protein is CAISGEEGGTGELFF. In nucleotides, the CDR3 is TGTGCCATCAGTGGGGAGGAGGGTGGCACCGGGGAGCTGTTTTTT.

V and J are TRBV5-1 and TRBJ2-1, with 11 bases fitting TRBD2. J was trimmed by 7 bases and V by 5 bases; bases with no gene match: 5. Germline assignment: CDR1 SGHRS and CDR2 YFSETQ. CDR3 length equals 14 residues. The chain's CDR3 is CASSTGTSGNEQFF. The CDR3 region has the DNA TGCGCCAGCAGTACCGGGACTAGCGGTAATGAGCAGTTCTTC.

V and J are TRBV5-1 and TRBJ1-1, with TRBD1 matching 8 bases. The CDR3 consists of 15 residues. Trimming cost V 4 bases and J 4 bases; bases outside gene matches: 9. CDR1 is SGHRS, CDR2 YFSETQ, per germline. This CDR3 is CASSGGQGGGTEAFF. In DNA form, the CDR3 reads TGCGCCAGCAGCGGAGGACAGGGAGGCGGCACTGAAGCTTTCTTT.

The chain links TRBV13 to TRBJ2-1, with 10 bases aligning to TRBD2. This CDR3 spans 17 amino acids. The trim removed 0 bases at V and 7 bases at J, leaving 9 bases unmatched. Germline loops: CDR1 PRHDT, CDR2 FYEKMQ (reference sequence). The CDR3 loop reads CASSLGGSGRARNEQFF. In nucleotides, the CDR3 is TGTGCCAGCAGCTTAGGAGGGAGCGGGAGGGCCCGTAATGAGCAGTTCTTC.

This rearrangement joins TRBV4-1 to TRBJ2-7; 7 nucleotides align to TRBD1. V gave up 9 bases and J gave up 3 bases; unmatched junction bases: 5. This CDR3 has 12 amino acids. CDR1 and CDR2 (germline): MGHRA, YSYEKL. The CDR3 DNA sequence: TGCGCCAGTGAGGGACAGAGCTACGAGCAGTACTTC. It codes for CASEGQSYEQYF.

The CDR3 nucleotides are TGTGCCAGCAGGGCAGGGGCGCCGTCACCCCTCCACTTT. The encoded protein is CASRAGAPSPLHF. V usage is TRBV2 and J usage is TRBJ1-6; D perhaps matches TRBD1 (6 bases). The CDR3 runs 13 residues. With 6 bases removed from V and 10 bases from J, the gap between germline ends came to 13 bases. From germline, CDR1 is SNHLY and CDR2 FYNNEI.

Here the CDR3 DNA reads TGTGCCAGCAGCCTACAGGGGGCCTTGGCTGGAAACACCATATATTTT. Translating gives CASSLQGALAGNTIYF. V and J are TRBV5-5 and TRBJ1-3; 9 bases are a match to TRBD1. The CDR3 has 16 amino acids. Germline V gives CDR1 SGHKS, CDR2 YYEKEE (reference sequence). The junction had 7 bases not matched to a gene; V was cut back by 4 bases and J by 2 bases.

The rearrangement uses TRBV4-1 and TRBJ2-1; 8 bases align to TRBD2. The CDR3 has 16 amino acids. The germline CDR1 and CDR2 sequences are MGHRA and YSYEKL. V trimming: 0 bases; J trimming: 9 bases; junction bases outside the gene matches: 10. The CDR3 region has the DNA TGCGCCAGCAGCCAAGAAGCAGCGGGGGCCCCTGGTGAGCAGTTCTTC. Encoded protein: CASSQEAAGAPGEQFF.

With regard to this clone: This specimen includes other DNA sequences encoding the same CDR3. This CDR3 is CASSLGQNYGYTF. The CDR3 DNA sequence: TGTGCCAGCAGTTTAGGACAGAACTATGGCTACACCTTC. The chain recombines TRBV28 with TRBJ1-2; a weak D match, TRBD1 (6 bases). This CDR3 is 13 amino acids long. V dropped 2 bases and J dropped 2 bases, with 6 bases sitting between them. Germline lookup yields CDR1 MDHEN and CDR2 SYDVKM.